A single sample gave rise to the 19 T cell receptor beta chains below, sequenced in a study of cytomegalovirus exposure and HLA in healthy donors. This PCR relied on a set of 60 Vbeta primers and 13 Jbeta primers. Using immunoSEQ multiplex PCR, the repertoire was profiled, and TCRdb retains in-frame clones only, with some absent. The repertoire holds around 160,000 clones, approximately 78% seen once, with 7% to 9% in the top ten. The sequencing sample was made of PBMCs. These receptors all stem from a male donor in good health and CMV-seropositive.

V usage is TRBV7-8 and J usage is TRBJ1-1; TRBD1 matches 9 bases. CDR1 SGHVS and CDR2 FQNEAQ come from the germline V gene. This CDR3 region has 13 residues. Unmatched junction bases numbered 5, after V lost 6 bases and J lost 6 bases. The CDR3 region is CASRLQGASEAFF. The DNA for the CDR3 is TGTGCCAGCAGATTACAGGGGGCATCTGAAGCTTTCTTT.

V usage is TRBV5-1 and J usage is TRBJ1-2; D remains unclear. The CDR3 covers 15 residues. Deletions cut 5 bases from V and 3 bases from J, with 17 bases between. CDR1 and CDR2 from the germline V gene are SGHRS and YFSETQ. The CDR3 coding sequence is TGCGCCAGCAGTGAGCCCCATAGCGGATACTATGGCTACACCTTC. It encodes CASSEPHSGYYGYTF.

CDR3 amino acids: CASAQSMNTEAFF. The CDR3 coding sequence is TGTGCCAGCGCACAGAGTATGAACACTGAAGCTTTCTTT. The V call is TRBV27, the J call TRBJ1-1, with no clear D. This CDR3 is built from 13 residues. Germline lookup yields CDR1 MNHEY and CDR2 SMNVEV (reference sequence). Trimming left V 8 bases short and J 0 bases short, with 10 bases between.

This chain connects TRBV28 to TRBJ1-6; D might be TRBD1 (6 bases). This CDR3 spans 14 amino acids. Germline V gene lookup returns CDR1 MDHEN and CDR2 SYDVKM. V was shortened by 6 bases and J by 8 bases, with 14 bases between the two germline ends. In nucleotides, the CDR3 is TGTGCCAGCAGGTCGGGGCAGGGGTATTCACCCCTCCACTTT. The encoded protein is CASRSGQGYSPLHF.

The chain recombines TRBV4-3 with TRBJ1-4; tentatively, D is TRBD1 (5 bases). V lost 3 bases and J lost 1, with 15 bases in between. This CDR3 has 17 amino acids. CDR1 is LGHNA, CDR2 YSLEER, per germline. CDR3 amino acids: CASSQAGGSRTNEKLFF. The CDR3 region has the DNA TGCGCCAGCAGCCAGGCCGGGGGTTCGAGAACTAATGAAAAACTGTTTTTT.

The J gene is TRBJ1-5, the V gene TRBV4-3, with D possibly matching TRBD1 (6 bases). Trimming left V 4 bases short and J 7 bases short, with 23 bases between. The germline V gene has CDR1 LGHNA and CDR2 YSLEER. CDR3 length equals 17 residues. The DNA of the CDR3 is TGCGCCAGCAGCCCAAGTGTAGGGGGGGTCCCAAGGCAGCCCCAGCATTTT. Translation gives CASSPSVGGVPRQPQHF.

V is TRBV5-6 and J is TRBJ2-1; 10 bases are a match to TRBD2. The CDR3 sequence is 15 residues long. V was pared by 2 bases and J by 4 bases, with 3 bases of the junction left unmatched. From germline, CDR1 is SGHDT and CDR2 YYEEEE. The CDR3 protein is CASSFRTSGYNEQFF. As DNA, the CDR3 is TGTGCCAGCAGCTTTCGGACTAGCGGTTACAATGAGCAGTTCTTC.

The rearrangement links TRBV19 to TRBJ1-5; TRBD1 matches at 9 bases. The V segment lost 0 bases and the J segment 3 bases; nucleotides outside the gene matches: 3. The germline V gene encodes CDR1 LNHDA and CDR2 SQIVND (reference sequence). This CDR3 is built from 16 residues. DNA for the CDR3: TGTGCCAGTAGTATAGAACAGGGGGCCGTCAATCAGCCCCAGCATTTT. Protein product: CASSIEQGAVNQPQHF.

The chain employs TRBV30 and TRBJ2-3, with 9 bases that match TRBD2. V shed 2 bases and J 0 bases; nucleotides not matched to a gene: 0. Germline assignment: CDR1 GTSNPN and CDR2 SVGIG (reference sequence). CDR3 length equals 14 residues. The CDR3 nucleotides read TGTGCCTGGAGTCTAGCGGGAAGCACAGATACGCAGTATTTT. This gives the protein CAWSLAGSTDTQYF.

V is TRBV5-1 and J is TRBJ2-2, with D possibly being TRBD1 (5 bases). Germline loops: CDR1 SGHRS, CDR2 YFSETQ. This CDR3 has 15 amino acids. Trimming left V 2 bases short and J 2 bases short, with 10 bases between. DNA for the CDR3: TGCGCCAGCAGCTTTTTGACAGTCAACACCGGGGAGCTGTTTTTT. Protein product: CASSFLTVNTGELFF.

This clone appeared a few times. The J gene is TRBJ2-7, the V gene TRBV10-2; TRBD1 matches at 7 bases. The V gene's germline CDR1 is WSHSY and CDR2 SAAADI. With 9 bases clipped from V and 0 bases from J, the junction kept 8 bases outside the gene matches. The CDR3 covers 14 residues. The CDR3 DNA sequence: TGCGCCAGTGAGGGACAGCCGAGCTCCTACGAGCAGTACTTC. Translated, it gives CASEGQPSSYEQYF.

As DNA, the CDR3 is TGTGCCAGCGGCCGGACAGGGATCTACAATGAGCAGTTCTTC. It encodes CASGRTGIYNEQFF. The rearrangement links TRBV27 to TRBJ2-1, with 8 bases fitting TRBD1. The V segment lost 8 bases and the J segment 3 bases; nucleotides outside the gene matches: 6. CDR3 length: 14 residues. CDR1 MNHEY and CDR2 SMNVEV come from the germline V gene (reference sequence).

The V and J genes are TRBV25-1 and TRBJ2-5; perhaps TRBD1 as D (5 bases). The end of the DNA aligns better with TRBJ2-7, so the J call may be wrong. The CDR3 contains 11 residues. Germline lookup yields CDR1 MGHDK and CDR2 SYGVNS. The CDR3 loop is CASSTGYEQYF. CDR3 bases: TGTGCCAGCAGTACAGGCTACGAGCAGTACTTC.

V and J are TRBV28 and TRBJ1-1, with D maybe TRBD1 (5 bases). Germline CDR1 is MDHEN and CDR2 is SYDVKM. The length of the CDR3 is 14 residues. The germline V and J ends were trimmed by 3 bases and 13 bases, with 21 bases remaining between them. For the CDR3, the DNA is TGTGCCAGCAGTTTGCTGGGGCCCGGAATTTGGCATTTCTTT. It is translated as CASSLLGPGIWHFF.

The rearrangement links TRBV20-1 to TRBJ2-7; TRBD1 matches 8 bases. Unmatched junction bases numbered 1, after V lost 1 base and J lost 11 bases. The CDR3 is 10 residues long. Germline values: CDR1 DFQATT, CDR2 SNEGSKA (reference sequence). In DNA form, the CDR3 reads TGCAGTGCTAGAGTGACAGGGGAGTACTTC. This sequence encodes CSARVTGEYF.

The sample holds a few counts of this clone. This chain links TRBV28 with TRBJ2-7; D unclear. The length of the CDR3 is 11 residues. The germline gives CDR1 MDHEN, CDR2 SYDVKM. V shed 3 bases and J shed 3 bases, with 3 bases lying between them. This CDR3 reads CASSFGYEQYF. The CDR3 DNA is TGTGCCAGCAGTTTCGGCTACGAGCAGTACTTC.

The chain combines TRBV19 with TRBJ2-5; maybe TRBD1 (6 bases). The DNA end is more similar to TRBJ2-7, so the J call may be wrong. The CDR3 consists of 15 residues. Germline loops: CDR1 LNHDA, CDR2 SQIVND (reference sequence). The CDR3 region has the DNA TGTGCCAGTAGTATCTTCGGACAGCCCTCCTACGAGCAGTACTTC. It is translated as CASSIFGQPSYEQYF.

J is TRBJ1-2 and V is TRBV18, with TRBD1 as a possible D gene (5 bases). CDR1 and CDR2 (germline): KGHSH, LQKENI. The CDR3 totals 17 residues. Trimming removed 1 base from V and 4 bases from J, with 19 bases in between. CDR3 nucleotide sequence: TGTGCCAGCTCACCACGGGCGGGGCAGCAATCACCCTATGGCTACACCTTC. Protein sequence: CASSPRAGQQSPYGYTF.

This clone was counted a single time. The chain has TRBV11-2 and TRBJ2-5, with TRBD2 matching 15 bases. Germline V gene lookup returns CDR1 SGHAT and CDR2 FQNNGV. The CDR3 consists of 17 residues. Trimming cost V 1 base and J 1 base; bases outside gene matches: 1. The CDR3 DNA is TGTGCCAGCAGCTTAGGGACTAGCGGGAGGGGCCAAGAGACCCAGTACTTC. This codes for CASSLGTSGRGQETQYF. The whole variable domain, remainder taken from reference TRBV11-2 and TRBJ2-5, is EAGVAQSPRYKIIEKRQSVAFWCNPISGHATLYWYQQILGQGPKLLIQFQNNGVVDDSQLPKDRFSAERLKGVDSTLKIQPAKLEDSAVYLCASSLGTSGRGQETQYFGPGTRLLVL.